This T cell receptor (beta chain) was identified during a study of T cell repertoires in cytomegalovirus infection. TCRdb re-derived calls from the reads in MiXCR, one entry per CDR3 protein. The sample records about 830,000 distinct CDR3 sequences, around a third being singletons. A word on this clonotype: Its antigen is still unknown.

The sequence was obtained from a human donor in good health (CMV status not recorded). Some clones in this sample may be carry-over from other donors' samples. The source material was cultured CD8+ T cells from PBMCs, sampled from culture after CMV antigen stimulation.

CDR3 bases: TGTGCCAGCAGTGAACTAGCCAGGGCCCTCTATGGCTACACCTTC. This sequence encodes CASSELARALYGYTF. The chain carries TRBV6-1 and TRBJ1-2; weak D call: TRBD1 (5 bases). This CDR3 comprises 15 residues. The ends were cut back, 2 bases at V and 4 bases at J, with 14 bases in the middle. CDR1 is MNHNS, CDR2 SASEGT, per germline.